The 31 T cell receptor beta chains below were found in one sample sequenced in a study of CXCR3-negative and CXCR3-positive naive CD8 T cells (dated by TCRdb to the late 2010s). The investigation overall reported the following: Compared with CXCR3-negative naive cells, CXCR3-positive naive cells had TRB CDR3s with higher hydrophobicity (lower Kidera factor 4), lower energy, and higher strength and volume indices.

The listed sequencing device is NextSeq 550. The Human TCR Profiling Kit (MiLaboratory) was used to prepare UMI-labeled 5' RACE TRB cDNA libraries. TCRdb reprocessed the sequencing reads and holds a single record per CDR3 protein sequence, with no DNA. The sample has about 98,000 distinct CDR3 sequences on record. 1.1% of the sample rests with the top ten. Their antigens are not known. Sequenced input: naive CXCR3+ CD8+ T cells from blood. Explained via the paper, the cell subset or site label denotes: CD45RO-CCR7+CD27+CD95- naive CD8+ T cells expressing CXCR3 (TNR3+). The source is a human donor in good health. Some clones in this sample may be carry-over from other donors' samples.

The V call is TRBV20-1, the J call TRBJ2-7; TCRdb's D call of TRBD1 is untestable without DNA. This CDR3 has 15 residues. CDR1 is DFQATT, CDR2 SNEGSKA, per germline (reference sequence). This CDR3 reads CSARDTGQSTYEQYF.

This chain links TRBV12-3 or TRBV12-4 with TRBJ2-5. The CDR3 length is 13 residues. The CDR3 reads CPSSLVAGETQYF.

The chain carries TRBV6-6 and TRBJ2-1; the D call of TRBD1 rests on TCRdb alone, since no DNA is present to check it. In germline, CDR1 is MNHNY, CDR2 SVGAGI (reference sequence). This CDR3 spans 16 amino acids. CDR3 sequence: CASSYKGLPLEDEQFF.

The V call is TRBV29-1, the J call TRBJ2-7; TCRdb reports TRBD2, a call that lacks DNA to check it against. CDR1 SQVTM and CDR2 ANQGSEA come from the germline V gene. The CDR3 has 15 amino acids. The CDR3 sequence: CSVEDPAGPPYEQYF.

V usage is TRBV7-6 and J usage is TRBJ2-7; the TCRdb call, TRBD1, lacks DNA for checking. The CDR3 loop spans 12 amino acids. The V gene's germline CDR1 is SGHVS and CDR2 FNYEAQ. This chain's CDR3 is CASSGTAYEQYF.

V and J are TRBV6-2 or TRBV6-3 and TRBJ2-7; the D call from TCRdb, TRBD1, cannot be confirmed without DNA. The length of the CDR3 is 15 residues. From germline, CDR1 is MNHEY and CDR2 SVGEGT. CDR3 loop: CASSPGQGNHYEQYF.

The J gene is TRBJ2-5, the V gene TRBV14; the TCRdb call, TRBD1, lacks DNA for checking. CDR1 is SGHDN, CDR2 FVKESK, per germline. The CDR3 sequence is 18 residues long. CDR3 in amino acids: CASSQEDRTATYQETQYF.

J is TRBJ2-3 and V is TRBV20-1. The CDR3 length is 15 residues. Germline CDR1 and CDR2: DFQATT and SNEGSKA (reference sequence). CDR3 amino acids: CSARTTRHFTDTQYF.

The chain joins TRBV4-1 to TRBJ2-7. The germline V gene has CDR1 MGHRA and CDR2 YSYEKL. This CDR3 region has 13 residues. The CDR3 sequence: CASSQRTSYEQYF.

The CDR3 here is CASSLDLQETQYF. V usage is TRBV5-1 and J usage is TRBJ2-5. In germline, CDR1 is SGHRS, CDR2 YFSETQ. The CDR3 sequence is 13 residues long.

The gene calls are TRBV5-5 and TRBJ1-2; TCRdb gives TRBD1 as the D gene, but with no DNA this cannot be confirmed. CDR1 and CDR2 (germline): SGHKS, YYEKEE (reference sequence). The CDR3 spans 14 residues. The CDR3 reads CASRFGTGDYGYTF.

V is TRBV10-3 and J is TRBJ2-2; the TCRdb D gene call, TRBD1, has no DNA to confirm it. The CDR3 is 16 amino acids. Germline CDR1 reads ENHRY; CDR2 reads SYGVKD. CDR3: CAISESPGQGTGELFF.

The chain has TRBV5-4 and TRBJ2-7. The CDR3 has 14 residues. Germline-derived CDR1 and CDR2 are SGHNT and YYREEE (reference sequence). CDR3: CASSLYGGPLEQYF.

The rearrangement links TRBV19 to TRBJ2-7; TCRdb's D call of TRBD1 is untestable without DNA. This CDR3 is 12 amino acids long. CDR1 and CDR2 (germline): LNHDA, SQIVND (reference sequence). This chain's CDR3 is CASSIGTQLQYF.

This chain joins TRBV27 and TRBJ2-1; the D call from TCRdb, TRBD1, cannot be confirmed without DNA. Germline V gives CDR1 MNHEY, CDR2 SMNVEV (reference sequence). CDR3 length equals 12 residues. This CDR3 is CASSLVGGEQFF.

The V gene is TRBV28, the J gene TRBJ2-1; the D call from TCRdb, TRBD2, cannot be confirmed without DNA. The CDR3 is made up of 16 amino acids. Germline CDR1 reads MDHEN; CDR2 reads SYDVKM. The CDR3: CASSPRLAGSGNEQFF.

The V gene is TRBV29-1, the J gene TRBJ2-7; TCRdb's assignment of TRBD1 cannot be checked, as there is no DNA. The CDR3 contains 16 residues. Germline CDR1 is SQVTM and CDR2 is ANQGSEA. The CDR3 is CSVFLTPGTGPYEQYF.

The chain is built from TRBV29-1 and TRBJ1-4; the D call of TRBD1 rests on TCRdb alone, since no DNA is present to check it. The CDR3 consists of 17 residues. Germline CDR1 SQVTM, CDR2 ANQGSEA. CDR3 residues: CSVEGTGGFPTNEKLFF. The complete variable domain, with remaining parts taken from reference TRBV29-1 and TRBJ1-4, reads SAVISQKPSRDICQRGTSLTIQCQVDSQVTMMFWYRQQPGQSLTLIATANQGSEATYESGFVIDKFPISRPNLTFSTLTVSNMSPEDSSIYLCSVEGTGGFPTNEKLFFGSGTQLSVL.

The chain employs TRBV15 and TRBJ2-7. CDR1 LNHNV and CDR2 YYDKDF come from the germline V gene (reference sequence). This CDR3 has 16 residues. This CDR3 reads CATSRGQRSRPYEQYF.

This sequence joins TRBV20-1 and TRBJ2-1; TCRdb outputs TRBD1, but without DNA this stays unchecked. Germline CDR1 and CDR2: DFQATT and SNEGSKA (reference sequence). The length of the CDR3 is 14 residues. CDR3 residues: CSARDSGQSNEQFF.

The V call is TRBV18, the J call TRBJ2-7. This CDR3 has 15 amino acids. CDR1 and CDR2 (germline): KGHSH, LQKENI. CDR3: CASSPLGRNSYEQYF.

The CDR3 here is CASSLDRDLWGNRYEQYF. This chain uses TRBV11-2 with TRBJ2-7; TCRdb picks TRBD1, but there is no DNA to check that call. The CDR3 runs 18 residues. Germline assignment: CDR1 SGHAT and CDR2 FQNNGV.

The chain is built from TRBV27 and TRBJ2-7; the TCRdb D gene call, TRBD1, has no DNA to confirm it. The CDR3 has 15 residues. Germline V gives CDR1 MNHEY, CDR2 SMNVEV (reference sequence). This chain's CDR3 is CASSLGSGQGYEQYF.

This sequence joins TRBV27 and TRBJ1-2. The germline gives CDR1 MNHEY, CDR2 SMNVEV (reference sequence). This CDR3 region has 14 residues. The CDR3 loop is CASSLGGTSYGYTF.

The gene calls are TRBV27 and TRBJ2-3; TCRdb indicates TRBD1, and absent DNA this call remains unverified. Germline V lookup: CDR1 MNHEY, CDR2 SMNVEV (reference sequence). This CDR3 comprises 15 residues. The CDR3 protein is CASSLTGGFTDTQYF.

The chain joins TRBV4-3 to TRBJ1-6; TCRdb calls TRBD1, which cannot be checked without DNA. In germline, CDR1 is LGHNA, CDR2 YSLEER. This CDR3 spans 14 amino acids. The CDR3 here is CASSLGQAVPPLHF.

This chain links TRBV15 with TRBJ1-3; TCRdb calls TRBD1, which cannot be checked without DNA. Germline values: CDR1 LNHNV, CDR2 YYDKDF (reference sequence). The CDR3 loop spans 19 amino acids. The CDR3 spells CATSPSATGAMGAGNTIYF.

The chain employs TRBV9 and TRBJ2-1; with no DNA, the TCRdb D assignment of TRBD1 cannot be verified. The CDR3 contains 14 residues. Germline V gene lookup returns CDR1 SGDLS and CDR2 YYNGEE. This CDR3 reads CASSAGTGSYEQFF. The complete variable domain, with remaining parts taken from reference TRBV9 and TRBJ2-1, reads DSGVTQTPKHLITATGQRVTLRCSPRSGDLSVYWYQQSLDQGLQFLIQYYNGEERAKGNILERFSAQQFPDLHSELNLSSLELGDSALYFCASSAGTGSYEQFFGPGTRLTVL.

The V call is TRBV4-3, the J call TRBJ2-1. This CDR3 has 15 amino acids. Germline values: CDR1 LGHNA, CDR2 YSLEER. This CDR3 reads CASSQDRTDYNEQFF.

This sequence joins TRBV27 and TRBJ1-1. There are 15 residues in the CDR3. CDR1 is MNHEY and CDR2 is SMNVEV in the germline V gene (reference sequence). The CDR3 is CASSLSYYGNTEAFF.

This chain links TRBV28 with TRBJ2-2; TCRdb returns TRBD2, unconfirmable since there is no DNA. The CDR3 runs to 18 residues. Germline V gene sequence: CDR1 MDHEN, CDR2 SYDVKM. The CDR3 loop is CASSSPRTSGETTGELFF.